This T cell receptor (beta chain) was sequenced for a study of kidney transplant recipient with SARS-CoV-2 infection. This clonotype was seen a single time. A much larger clone differs by one base, so this may be a read error. From the reads, TCRdb called clonotypes with MiXCR, one entry per CDR3 protein. The sample lists 200,000 to 300,000 distinct CDR3 sequences, about 30% occurring once. Germline CDR1 and CDR2: LGHDT and YNNKEL (reference sequence). The CDR3 sequence is 17 residues long. The J gene is TRBJ2-3, the V gene TRBV3-1; D is ambiguous. Judging by the DNA end, TRBJ2-5 fits better; the J call may be wrong. Sequencing used a blood sample, obtained at baseline and between days 110 and 120 from a kidney transplant recipient. The source is a young adult male patient who had COVID-19 and was a kidney transplant recipient. Some T cells may be the graft donor's. The CDR3 DNA follows: TGTGCCAGCAGCAAAGTGGGTCCCATTTCTTTATCTGAGACCCAGTACTTC. Its protein product is CASSKVGPISLSETQYF.